These T cell receptor beta chains were read from a single sample in a study of PD-L1 blockade in urothelial cancer. Method: immunoSEQ multiplex PCR; TCRdb's copy keeps in-frame clones and lacks some. Of more than 50,000 clones listed, around 81% are singletons. This sample comprised PBMCs, obtained around atezolizumab (anti-PD-L1) treatment. These receptors were obtained from a man between 65 and 85 years old with urothelial cancer. The CDR3 runs from the conserved cysteine through the conserved F or W. The order of the fields is clone size, V gene, J gene, D gene, CDR3 protein, CDR3 DNA. D genes are given only for firm matches. Some rows mark clone size as missing; the rest say once, few, many or name a class of expanded clone.

NA	TRBV7-6	TRBJ2-4	TRBD2	CASSLQAGGSPGNIQYF	TGTGCCAGCAGCCTACAAGCGGGAGGGAGTCCCGGAAACATTCAGTACTTC
few	TRBV14	TRBJ1-1	NA	CASSRTLPSEAFF	TGTGCCAGCAGCCGGACACTCCCTTCTGAAGCTTTCTTT
once	TRBV6-4	TRBJ1-5	NA	CASGEDQPQHF	TGTGCCAGTGGGGAGGATCAGCCCCAGCATTTT
NA	TRBV7-3	TRBJ2-5	NA	CASSPGREETQYF	TGTGCCAGCAGCCCCGGACGGGAGGAGACCCAGTACTTC
NA	TRBV6-6	TRBJ2-3	TRBD2	CASSSSGRATDTQYF	TGTGCCAGCAGTTCTAGCGGGAGGGCTACAGATACGCAGTATTTT
NA	TRBV5-5	TRBJ2-7	NA	CASSRETGPYEQYF	TGTGCCAGCAGCCGAGAGACAGGACCCTACGAGCAGTACTTC
NA	TRBV30	TRBJ2-3	TRBD2	CAWSGRAGSRDTQYF	TGTGCCTGGTCAGGGAGGGCAGGGAGCAGGGATACGCAGTATTTT
NA	TRBV7-2	TRBJ2-7	NA	CASSLGGSPSEQYF	TGTGCCAGCAGCTTAGGAGGGTCCCCATCCGAGCAGTACTTC
NA	TRBV29-1	TRBJ1-1	TRBD1	CSAGQGGWNTEAFF	TGCAGCGCAGGACAGGGAGGGTGGAACACTGAAGCTTTCTTT
NA	TRBV2	TRBJ1-1	NA	CASSGQPNTEAFF	TGTGCCAGCAGCGGACAGCCGAACACTGAAGCTTTCTTT
NA	TRBV18	TRBJ1-1	NA	CASSPLGGNTEAFF	TGTGCCAGCTCCCCACTCGGCGGCAACACTGAAGCTTTCTTT
NA	TRBV19	TRBJ1-3	NA	CASSIGGSGNTIYF	TGTGCCAGTAGTATAGGCGGCTCTGGAAACACCATATATTTT
NA	TRBV7-2	TRBJ2-1	NA	CASSRTGVYNEQFF	TGTGCCAGCAGCCGAACCGGGGTTTACAATGAGCAGTTCTTC
NA	TRBV4-1	TRBJ2-1	NA	CASSQVNIIQFDEQFF	TGCGCCAGCAGCCAAGTAAATATAATACAGTTCGATGAGCAGTTCTTC
NA	TRBV27	TRBJ2-3	NA	CASSLGGVTHTQYF	TGTGCCAGCAGTTTGGGGGGAGTCACACATACGCAGTATTTT
NA	TRBV27	TRBJ2-1	TRBD1	CASSVGTVNNEQFF	TGTGCCAGCAGTGTGGGGACAGTTAACAATGAGCAGTTCTTC
NA	TRBV7-6	TRBJ1-2	TRBD1	CASSAGQGYGYTF	TGTGCCAGCAGCGCGGGACAGGGATATGGCTACACCTTC
once	TRBV9	TRBJ2-1	TRBD2	CASSVGSLDRGGTFRGGNEQFF	TGTGCCAGCAGCGTAGGTTCGTTGGACCGCGGCGGGACCTTTCGGGGGGGCAATGAGCAGTTCTTC
NA	TRBV9	TRBJ2-1	TRBD2	CASSLGGRTYNEQFF	TGTGCCAGCAGCTTAGGCGGGAGGACCTACAATGAGCAGTTCTTC
NA	TRBV14	TRBJ1-1	TRBD1	CASSQPGGLGTEAFF	TGTGCCAGCAGCCAACCAGGGGGCTTGGGAACTGAAGCTTTCTTT
few	TRBV30	TRBJ2-2	TRBD2	CAWRGRGSTTGELFF	TGTGCCTGGCGCGGGAGGGGGTCGACCACCGGGGAGCTGTTTTTT
NA	TRBV10-3	TRBJ1-1	NA	CAISEPKTGGTLEAFF	TGTGCCATCAGTGAGCCGAAAACCGGGGGGACACTTGAAGCTTTCTTT
NA	TRBV11-2	TRBJ2-3	TRBD2	CASSLGGRTSTQYF	TGTGCCAGCAGCTTAGGCGGGAGGACAAGTACGCAGTATTTT
NA	TRBV2	TRBJ2-5	TRBD2	CASSENSGGETQYF	TGTGCCAGCAGTGAAAATAGCGGGGGAGAGACCCAGTACTTC
NA	TRBV10-3	TRBJ1-5	NA	CAISSNRDQPQHF	TGTGCCATCAGTTCCAACAGGGACCAGCCCCAGCATTTT
NA	TRBV6-6	TRBJ2-3	TRBD1	CASSRQGVRTDTQYF	TGTGCCAGCAGCCGACAGGGAGTGAGGACAGATACGCAGTATTTT
NA	TRBV5-1	TRBJ2-6	NA	CASSGPETADSGANVLTF	TGCGCCAGCAGCGGGCCCGAGACGGCAGACTCTGGGGCCAACGTCCTGACTTTC
NA	TRBV7-9	TRBJ2-7	TRBD1	CASSSLQQTRDRVNGEQYF	TGTGCCAGCAGCTCACTGCAACAAACCCGGGACAGGGTTAACGGCGAGCAGTACTTC
NA	TRBV5-1	TRBJ2-2	NA	CASSVRGELFF	TGCGCCAGCAGCGTTCGCGGGGAGCTGTTTTTT
NA	TRBV5-1	TRBJ2-7	NA	CASTETAGLYEQYF	TGCGCCAGCACTGAGACAGCCGGCCTCTACGAGCAGTACTTC
NA	TRBV5-1	TRBJ1-5	NA	CASSLEAGVEQPQHF	TGCGCCAGCAGCTTGGAGGCAGGGGTCGAACAGCCCCAGCATTTT
once	TRBV4-1	TRBJ2-7	TRBD2	CASSQDERGGHEQYF	TGCGCCAGCAGCCAAGACGAGCGGGGTGGCCACGAGCAGTACTTC
NA	TRBV6-1	TRBJ2-3	TRBD2	CAGGLAGSDTQYF	TGTGCCGGCGGACTAGCGGGATCGGATACGCAGTATTTT
NA	TRBV5-1	TRBJ2-1	NA	CASSLQPPGNEQFF	TGCGCCAGCAGCTTGCAGCCGCCGGGCAATGAGCAGTTCTTC
once	TRBV4-1	TRBJ2-2	NA	CASSQDFIGRRNTGELFF	TGCGCCAGCAGCCAAGATTTTATAGGGAGACGGAACACCGGGGAGCTGTTTTTT
NA	TRBV5-1	TRBJ2-7	NA	CASSLGGEQYF	TGCGCCAGCAGCTTAGGGGGCGAGCAGTACTTC
NA	TRBV6-1	TRBJ2-7	TRBD1	CASSEKDRGDSYEQYF	TGTGCCAGCAGTGAAAAAGACAGGGGAGACTCGTACGAGCAGTACTTC
NA	TRBV6-5	TRBJ1-4	NA	CASSPRDGLGGKLFF	TGTGCCAGCAGTCCACGGGACGGTTTAGGAGGGAAACTGTTTTTT
NA	TRBV6-5	TRBJ1-1	TRBD1	CASSPGQIPEAFF	TGTGCCAGCAGTCCGGGACAGATACCTGAAGCTTTCTTT
NA	TRBV4-1	TRBJ1-4	TRBD1	CASSPQIQGLGEKLFF	TGCGCCAGCAGCCCGCAGATACAGGGGCTGGGTGAAAAACTGTTTTTT
NA	TRBV7-2	TRBJ1-1	TRBD1	CASSLSTGVPNTEAFF	TGTGCCAGCAGCCTCTCGACAGGGGTCCCCAACACTGAAGCTTTCTTT
few	TRBV6-6	TRBJ2-2	NA	CASSYQAGTGELFF	TGTGCCAGCAGTTACCAGGCAGGGACCGGGGAGCTGTTTTTT
NA	TRBV2	TRBJ2-3	NA	CASSILSTDTQYF	TGTGCCAGCAGTATTCTTAGCACAGATACGCAGTATTTT